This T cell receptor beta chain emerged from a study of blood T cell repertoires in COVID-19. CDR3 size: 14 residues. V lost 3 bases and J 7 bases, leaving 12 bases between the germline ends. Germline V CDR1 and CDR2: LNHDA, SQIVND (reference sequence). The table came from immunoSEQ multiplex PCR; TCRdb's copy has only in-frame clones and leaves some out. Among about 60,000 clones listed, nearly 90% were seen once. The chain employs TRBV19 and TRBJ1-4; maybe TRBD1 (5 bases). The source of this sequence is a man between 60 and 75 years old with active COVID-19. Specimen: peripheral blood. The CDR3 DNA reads TGTGCCAGTAGTATCGGGGGGACGATTGAAAAACTGTTTTTT. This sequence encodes CASSIGGTIEKLFF.